These 20 T cell receptor beta chains were all obtained from the same sample, sequenced in a study of CD8 T cells in Susac syndrome. RNA totalling roughly 0.45 to 1 ug underwent reverse transcription with random hexamers. TCRdb re-analysed the immunoSEQ multiplex PCR reads in MiXCR, keeping a single row per CDR3 protein. The table lists around 200,000 distinct CDR3 sequences, over 90% of them singletons. The sequenced sample consisted of CD4+ T cells from PBMCs. Source of these receptors: a human donor with multiple sclerosis.

The chain links TRBV3-1 to TRBJ2-1; 10 positions match TRBD1. With V trimmed by 6 bases and J by 4 bases, 0 bases remained unmatched. CDR1 and CDR2 (germline): LGHDT, YNNKEL (reference sequence). CDR3 length: 13 residues. The CDR3 DNA reads TGTGCCAGCAGGGACAGGGGGTACAATGAGCAGTTCTTC. Its translation is CASRDRGYNEQFF.

The rearrangement uses TRBV30 and TRBJ2-5; D not certain. CDR1 is GTSNPN, CDR2 SVGIG, per germline (reference sequence). V lost 4 bases and J lost 1, with 16 bases in between. CDR3 length equals 15 residues. The CDR3: CAWTLDRLFQETQYF. CDR3 DNA: TGTGCCTGGACCCTCGATCGTCTATTCCAAGAGACCCAGTACTTC.

The rearrangement links TRBV15 to TRBJ1-1, with unresolved D. This CDR3 comprises 12 residues. V shed 1 base and J shed 11 bases, with 11 bases lying between them. In germline, CDR1 is LNHNV, CDR2 YYDKDF (reference sequence). Here the CDR3 DNA reads TGTGCCACCAGCAGAGGAGGGAGGACGGCTTTCTTT. Protein sequence: CATSRGGRTAFF. The full variable domain, with the rest looked up from reference TRBV15 and TRBJ1-1, is DAMVIQNPRYQVTQFGKPVTLSCSQTLNHNVMYWYQQKSSQAPKLLFHYYDKDFNNEADTPDNFQSRRPNTSFCFLDIRSPGLGDTAMYLCATSRGGRTAFFGQGTRLTVV.

The chain carries TRBV20-1 and TRBJ1-4; D gene unclear. Per germline, CDR1 DFQATT and CDR2 SNEGSKA (reference sequence). The CDR3 is made up of 11 amino acids. The V end lost 1 base, the J end lost 8 bases, and 5 bases lay between the germline ends. The CDR3 DNA sequence: TGCAGTGCTAGAGTGACCGAAAAACTGTTTTTT. Its translation: CSARVTEKLFF.

In its sample, this clonotype was seen once. The V gene is TRBV29-1, the J gene TRBJ1-1, with a possible D match to TRBD1 (5 bases). There are 15 residues in the CDR3. CDR1 and CDR2 from the germline V gene are SQVTM and ANQGSEA. V dropped 3 bases and J dropped 4 bases, with 18 bases sitting between them. The CDR3 bases are TGCAGCGTTGAGGGTGGAGGGGTGGGAATCACTGAAGCTTTCTTT. Residues: CSVEGGGVGITEAFF.

The chain couples TRBV3-1 to TRBJ1-5, with a possible D match to TRBD1 (5 bases). This CDR3 comprises 14 residues. Between the trimmed V and J ends, which lost 1 base and 1 base, there was a span of 5 bases. Germline assignment: CDR1 LGHDT and CDR2 YNNKEL (reference sequence). In DNA, the CDR3 is TGTGCCAGCAGCCAAGGGGACAGCAATCAGCCCCAGCATTTT. Translating it yields CASSQGDSNQPQHF.

The CDR3 spells CASGYGYGYTF. The CDR3 region has the DNA TGTGCCAGCGGCTACGGCTATGGCTACACCTTC. The chain is built from TRBV11-2 and TRBJ1-2; D is unclear. The germline gives CDR1 SGHAT, CDR2 FQNNGV. The CDR3 has 11 amino acids. V lost 8 bases, J lost 4 bases, and 8 bases lay in between.

The CDR3 bases are TGTGCCAGCAGTTACTCCACCCTAACGAAGGATAATTCACCCCTCCACTTT. Translating gives CASSYSTLTKDNSPLHF. The V call is TRBV6-5, the J call TRBJ1-6; D ambiguous. The V and J ends lost 0 bases and 5 bases respectively, with 14 bases between them. The CDR3 contains 17 residues. Germline assignment: CDR1 MNHEY and CDR2 SVGAGI.

This clonotype has a single count. V is TRBV7-9 and J is TRBJ2-3; possible D gene TRBD2, 6 bases. The CDR3 contains 14 residues. CDR1 and CDR2 (germline): SEHNR, FQNEAQ (reference sequence). Trimming stripped 7 bases from V and 0 bases from J, with 11 bases between. CDR3 in amino acids: CASNGGKSTDTQYF. The CDR3, as DNA: TGTGCCAGCAACGGCGGGAAAAGCACAGATACGCAGTATTTT.

V is TRBV3-1 and J is TRBJ2-7, with D uncertain. Germline CDR1 and CDR2: LGHDT and YNNKEL (reference sequence). This CDR3 has 14 amino acids. V shed 1 base and J shed 7 bases, with 14 bases lying between them. This CDR3 reads CASSQGPTVLEQYF. The CDR3 coding sequence is TGTGCCAGCAGCCAAGGACCGACGGTCCTGGAGCAGTACTTC.

The chain uses TRBV29-1 and TRBJ2-1; the D is unclear. Trimming stripped 4 bases from V and 4 bases from J, with 8 bases between. Germline values: CDR1 SQVTM, CDR2 ANQGSEA. The length of the CDR3 is 12 residues. Here the CDR3 reads CSVVNSYNEQFF. The CDR3 DNA reads TGCAGCGTTGTTAACTCGTACAATGAGCAGTTCTTC.

The chain recombines TRBV20-1 with TRBJ2-5; either TRBD1 or TRBD2 may supply D (5 bases each). CDR1 DFQATT and CDR2 SNEGSKA come from the germline V gene (reference sequence). The CDR3 runs 14 residues. The V end lost 3 bases, the J end lost 5 bases, and 16 bases lay between the germline ends. In DNA form, the CDR3 reads TGCAGTGCTAGCGTGCTAGCTGGGACGGAGACCCAGTACTTC. Residues: CSASVLAGTETQYF.

The chain has TRBV2 and TRBJ2-3; weak D call: TRBD1 (5 bases). Trimming stripped 8 bases from V and 6 bases from J, with 21 bases between. The CDR3 contains 15 residues. CDR1 is SNHLY and CDR2 is FYNNEI in the germline V gene. The chain's CDR3 is CASSVQTVPGDTQYF. The CDR3 DNA follows: TGTGCCAGCTCCGTCCAGACCGTGCCAGGGGATACGCAGTATTTT.

V is TRBV11-2 and J is TRBJ2-5, with a weak D call TRBD1 (5 bases). V shed 3 bases and J shed 6 bases, with 8 bases lying between them. The CDR3 totals 12 residues. Looked up from germline, CDR1 is SGHAT and CDR2 is FQNNGV. The CDR3, as DNA: TGTGCCAGCAGCTTTAGACAGAAGACCCAGTACTTC. Protein: CASSFRQKTQYF.

The CDR3 region has the DNA TGTGCCAGCAGCACTACAGGAGCCGGCGAGCAGTACGTC. Amino acid sequence: CASSTTGAGEQYV. The chain has TRBV5-4 and TRBJ2-7; tentatively, D is TRBD1 (5 bases). Germline CDR1 and CDR2: SGHNT and YYREEE (reference sequence). This CDR3 comprises 13 residues. V dropped 4 bases and J dropped 6 bases, with 14 bases sitting between them.

V usage is TRBV14 and J usage is TRBJ1-1, with D unclear. V was clipped by 4 bases and J by 2 bases, with 11 bases between them. This CDR3 has 14 residues. Germline loops: CDR1 SGHDN, CDR2 FVKESK. The CDR3 loop reads CASSLRVANTEAFF. In DNA form, the CDR3 reads TGTGCCAGCAGCCTGAGGGTGGCTAACACTGAAGCTTTCTTT.

This clonotype was counted only a few times. J is TRBJ1-1 and V is TRBV9; maybe TRBD1 (5 bases). CDR1 and CDR2 (germline): SGDLS, YYNGEE. Trimming pared 4 bases from V and 2 bases from J, leaving 12 bases between. The CDR3 consists of 14 residues. The CDR3 loop reads CASSPRQGNTEAFF. Written as DNA, the CDR3 is TGTGCCAGCAGCCCCCGCCAGGGCAACACTGAAGCTTTCTTT.

The count of this clonotype is one. This chain joins TRBV9 and TRBJ1-5, with D perhaps matching TRBD1 (5 bases). Germline CDR1 reads SGDLS; CDR2 reads YYNGEE. Trimming left V 0 bases short and J 4 bases short, with 11 bases between. The length of the CDR3 is 15 residues. CDR3 loop: CASSVGGGGNQPQHF. The CDR3 nucleotides are TGTGCCAGCAGCGTAGGTGGGGGTGGTAATCAGCCCCAGCATTTT.

The CDR3 sequence is CASSQSEAGGSGYTF. CDR3 nucleotides: TGTGCCAGCAGCCAATCCGAGGCAGGGGGTTCTGGCTACACCTTC. J is TRBJ1-2 and V is TRBV3-1, with 7 positions matching TRBD1. Germline-derived CDR1 and CDR2 are LGHDT and YNNKEL (reference sequence). This CDR3 is 15 amino acids long. V lost 2 bases and J lost 7; bases outside the gene matches: 10.

This chain links TRBV11-1 with TRBJ2-7; 11 positions match TRBD2. With V trimmed by 2 bases and J by 7 bases, 10 bases remained unmatched. The germline V gene encodes CDR1 SGHAT and CDR2 FQDESV (reference sequence). This CDR3 is 16 amino acids long. Here the CDR3 reads CASSLTSGGPSWEQYF. The CDR3 nucleotides read TGTGCCAGCAGCTTAACTAGCGGGGGTCCCTCCTGGGAGCAGTACTTC.